This TCR beta chain originates from a study of T cells after yellow fever vaccination (dated by TCRdb to about 2019). Regarding the complete study: The SMART-Seq v4 Ultra Low Input RNA kit was used to prepare libraries from fractions with low cell numbers. Blood was drawn at multiple timepoints before and after primary and secondary immunization, with bulk PBMC replicates and cell subsets isolated. Two healthy male donors made up the cohort, one aged 18 to 30 years and the other aged 30 to 40 years. To follow T-cell clones before and after primary and booster YFV17D yellow fever vaccination, bulk TCR alpha and beta repertoires were sequenced over time. What the work shows at the level of the full study, not this receptor alone: A small fraction of clonotypes appeared in both the CD4 and CD8 compartments, likely as a result of convergent recombination. Because abundant contaminating clonotypes from the bulk population could be contained in FACS-sorted repertoires, computational filtering was required. Only two donors were included in the study, so the extent to which the findings can be generalized is limited. The secondary T-cell response was found to be weaker but faster than the primary response, with a peak reached on day 5 rather than on day 15. After the booster, most clones that had expanded after primary vaccination were detected again (roughly 96% of CD4 and about 88% of CD8), suggesting broad maintenance of memory.

This clonotype was counted a few times. Its recognized antigen is unknown. No much larger clone is present one base from it, and per-base qualities are unavailable. TCR cDNA was made using 5'RACE template switching, a step that added a universal primer site and unique molecular identifiers. Priming for cDNA synthesis came from both the TCR alpha and TCR beta constant segments. Two PCR steps were used to amplify libraries, with sample barcodes and sequencing adapters being added in the second step. Sequencing of libraries was done on Illumina HiSeq 2500 (2x100 bp) or NovaSeq (2x150 bp). The paper's data handling went like this. Demultiplexing of reads and collapsing into UMI consensus sequences were performed with MIGEC, and V(D)J alignment was carried out with MiXCR. Using edgeR on replicate PBMC samples, clonotypes were called vaccine-responding if FDR was below 0.01 and the log2 fold change was above 5 up to day 15. Each bulk clonotype received a CD4 or CD8 identity based on whether the sequenced CD4 or CD8 repertoire contained that clonotype at higher abundance. Clones were called with MiXCR by TCRdb after fastp trimmed the public reads at Q25, and only in-frame beta chains were retained. Every CDR3 protein is listed once, alongside the most common genes and DNA of its rows. The V and J calls and clone size come from TCRdb's table, not from the authors' own analysis. A total of approximately 340,000 distinct CDR3 sequences appear in this sample, about 8.7% of them only once. The ten largest clonotypes hold about a sixth of the sample.

The treatment or condition label, read with the paper, signifies: live attenuated yellow fever vaccine strain. At each blood-draw timepoint, two biological replicates of bulk PBMCs were obtained. PBMCs were isolated from peripheral blood using a standard Ficoll-Paque protocol. TriZol was used to extract RNA from bulk PBMCs, CD4 and CD8 fractions, and dextramer-positive and dextramer-negative fractions. CDR3 length: 14 amino acids, cysteine to phenylalanine. The kept DNA is CDR3 alone, 42 bases in frame from the first base. V lost 4 bases and J lost 1 base; the stretch between them is 10 bases long. The germline V gene (reference sequence) supplies CDR1 MNHEY and CDR2 SMNVEV.

The chain was built from TRBV27 and TRBJ1-1, with TRBD1 as a weak D call on 6 bases. The starting material was PBMCs, obtained on the day of the first yellow fever vaccination. This TCR derives from a man aged 18-30 years who received the YFV17D yellow fever vaccine. CDR3 protein: CASSSSQGNTEAFF. The bases read TGTGCCAGCAGTTCCTCACAGGGGAACACTGAAGCTTTCTTT.